Listed below are T cell receptor beta chains from one sample, sequenced in a study of B cell selection in AIRE deficiency. Sequenced by immunoSEQ multiplex PCR; TCRdb stores in-frame clones only, minus some. The data show about 21,000 clones, 85% to 95% seen once. The sample was Tregs sorted from PBMCs. These receptor sequences come from a human donor with AIRE deficiency. Both conserved end residues are part of each CDR3. A D gene is named only where the DNA matches it firmly. Clone size is given for some rows only: seen once, a few or many times, or a class if the clone is expanded.

v_gene: TRBV19; d_gene: .; j_gene: TRBJ1-6; abundance: .; CDR3nt: TGTGCCAGTGGGTTTTCAACGGTGTCTGCCTATTCACCCCTCCACTTT; CDR3aa: CASGFSTVSAYSPLHF
v_gene: TRBV6-6; d_gene: .; j_gene: TRBJ1-2; abundance: .; CDR3nt: TGTGCCAGCGCGAATTACTATGGCTACACCTTC; CDR3aa: CASANYYGYTF
v_gene: TRBV2; d_gene: .; j_gene: TRBJ1-5; abundance: .; CDR3nt: TGTGCCAGCAGCCCCGCCGGCGGAGCCCAGCATTTT; CDR3aa: CASSPAGGAQHF
v_gene: TRBV11-3; d_gene: .; j_gene: TRBJ1-3; abundance: .; CDR3nt: TGTGCCAGCAGCTTAGGACGGAATACAGGAAACACCATATATTTT; CDR3aa: CASSLGRNTGNTIYF
v_gene: TRBV28; d_gene: TRBD1; j_gene: TRBJ1-2; abundance: .; CDR3nt: TGTGCCAGCAGTTTCGGGACAGGCGTATATGGCTACACCTTC; CDR3aa: CASSFGTGVYGYTF
v_gene: TRBV18; d_gene: .; j_gene: TRBJ2-2; abundance: .; CDR3nt: TGTGCCAGCTCACCACCCAGGAGGGGAATGGAGGTTACCGGGGAGCTGTTTTTT; CDR3aa: CASSPPRRGMEVTGELFF
v_gene: TRBV30; d_gene: TRBD1; j_gene: TRBJ2-2; abundance: .; CDR3nt: TGTGCCTGGAGTCTATCGGACAGGAGGACCGGGGAGCTGTTTTTT; CDR3aa: CAWSLSDRRTGELFF
v_gene: TRBV5-4; d_gene: .; j_gene: TRBJ1-6; abundance: .; CDR3nt: TGTGCCAGCAGCACGGACAGTCAGGGTTCACCCCTCCACTTT; CDR3aa: CASSTDSQGSPLHF
v_gene: TRBV11-2; d_gene: .; j_gene: TRBJ2-7; abundance: .; CDR3nt: TGTGCCAGCAGCTTAGAGCGAGGGGTCGACGAGCAGTACTTC; CDR3aa: CASSLERGVDEQYF
v_gene: TRBV7-3; d_gene: .; j_gene: TRBJ1-1; abundance: .; CDR3nt: TGTGCCAGCAGACTAGGACCAGGGGAGAACACTGAAGCTTTCTTT; CDR3aa: CASRLGPGENTEAFF
v_gene: TRBV30; d_gene: TRBD2; j_gene: TRBJ2-4; abundance: .; CDR3nt: TGTGCCTGGAGGCCGCGGGGGGGACACAACAACATTCAGTACTTC; CDR3aa: CAWRPRGGHNNIQYF
v_gene: TRBV7-3; d_gene: TRBD2; j_gene: TRBJ2-1; abundance: .; CDR3nt: TGTGCCAGCAGCCTCCAGGGACTAGCGGGAGTTGAATCAACTGAGCAGTTCTTC; CDR3aa: CASSLQGLAGVESTEQFF
v_gene: TRBV5-1; d_gene: .; j_gene: TRBJ1-6; abundance: .; CDR3nt: TGCGCCAGCAGAGGGCCCCTTTCACCCCTCCACTTT; CDR3aa: CASRGPLSPLHF
v_gene: TRBV4-1; d_gene: TRBD2; j_gene: TRBJ2-1; abundance: .; CDR3nt: TGCGCCAGCAGTGAAAGCCGGGTAATAGCGGGAGCACGGGCCAATGAGCAGTTCTTC; CDR3aa: CASSESRVIAGARANEQFF
v_gene: TRBV6-1; d_gene: .; j_gene: TRBJ2-1; abundance: once; CDR3nt: TGTGCCAGCAGTGACTTAGTAGGGTGGGAGCGCAATGAGCAGTTCTTC; CDR3aa: CASSDLVGWERNEQFF
v_gene: TRBV5-1; d_gene: TRBD1; j_gene: TRBJ2-7; abundance: .; CDR3nt: TGCGCCAGCAGCTTAGGGACAGGGGTTAACGAGCAGTACTTC; CDR3aa: CASSLGTGVNEQYF
v_gene: TRBV7-2; d_gene: .; j_gene: TRBJ2-1; abundance: .; CDR3nt: TGTGCCAGCAGCTTGGACTCGTACAATGAGCAGTTCTTC; CDR3aa: CASSLDSYNEQFF
v_gene: TRBV7-8; d_gene: .; j_gene: TRBJ1-2; abundance: .; CDR3nt: TGTGCCAGCAGCTTCGGACAGAACTATGGCTACACCTTC; CDR3aa: CASSFGQNYGYTF